The clone carrying this T cell receptor (beta chain) appeared many times. Its cognate antigen is unknown. TCRdb independently ran MiXCR on the RT-PCR reads; one entry per CDR3 protein. The sample includes more than 400,000 distinct CDR3 sequences, about a tenth of them seen just once. The source of the sample is a study of response to subunit inactivated influenza vaccine. Findings and limits, study-wide: Each seasonal influenza vaccination recruits few new T cells, the authors suggested.

This TCR was recovered from a man aged 50-59 years who received an inactivated influenza vaccine. The material was PBMCs from blood, obtained roughly 48 days after vaccination.

For the CDR3, the DNA is TGTGCCAGCAGTTTAGATCCTCAGCCCCAGCATTTT. It specifies CASSLDPQPQHF. The rearrangement uses TRBV12-3 or TRBV12-4 and TRBJ1-5; D gene uncertain. CDR3 length equals 12 residues. V lost 1 base and J lost 6, with 4 bases in between.